Described below is a single T cell receptor beta chain sequence and its context. Its antigen is undetermined. This may be a read error, as it is one base from a much larger clone. The sample comes from a study of blood T cells in healthy people across ages. Germline assignment: CDR1 SNHLY and CDR2 FYNNEI. The CDR3 sequence is 15 residues long. V was shortened by 11 bases and J by 0 bases, with 14 bases between the two germline ends. The study's findings and limits: Per-million-T-cell TCR beta diversity fell roughly linearly with age. The long-lived group displayed more naive CD4+ cells, plus higher diversity, than the aged donors did.

A second PCR, run for roughly 7 to 11 cycles, used a sample-barcoded 5' primer plus a J-beta primer mix. TCRdb processed the 5' RACE reads anew with MiXCR; each CDR3 protein has one entry. The repertoire includes about 1.7 million distinct CDR3 sequences, roughly 27% of them detected once, and around 7.7% sits in the top ten. The specimen sequenced was blood. The chain recombines TRBV2 with TRBJ2-6; D gene uncertain. This TCR was recovered from a young woman in good health. DNA of the CDR3: TGTGCCGGCATTCAAGAAAACTCTGGGGCCAACGTCCTGACTTTC. It specifies CAGIQENSGANVLTF.